One T cell receptor (beta chain) is described in this entry. As to time point: patch test 3, about 24 weeks after DPC sensitization. This sample's treatment: therapeutic diphenylcyclopropenone sensitization with weekly scalp DPC. TCRdb re-called the RACE reads through MiXCR, storing one row per CDR3 protein. The table lists 80,000 to 100,000 distinct CDR3 sequences, under 14% of them singletons. Germline V gives CDR1 SNHLY, CDR2 FYNNEI. CDR3 length: 13 amino acids. Trimming cost V 8 bases and J 6 bases; bases outside gene matches: 10. The entry originates in a study of human T cells and chemical hapten exposure.

The gene calls are TRBV2 and TRBJ2-7; TRBD2 agrees at 7 bases. The receptor's source is a woman aged 45-65 years with alopecia areata. Some clones in this sample may be carry-over from other donors' samples. The specimen was whole blood, collected in connection with sensitization to the hapten diphenylcyclopropenone (DPC). CDR3 region: CASGKGLYGEQYF. Here the CDR3 DNA reads TGTGCCAGCGGCAAGGGACTATACGGCGAGCAGTACTTC. The full variable domain, completed using reference TRBV2 and TRBJ2-7, is EPEVTQTPSHQVTQMGQEVILRCVPISNHLYFYWYRQILGQKVEFLVSFYNNEISEKSEIFDDQFSVERPDGSNFTLKIRSTKLEDSAMYFCASGKGLYGEQYFGPGTRLTVT.